The sequence of this TCR beta chain was determined in a study of CD8+CD57+ T cells in acquired aplastic anemia. Across the whole study: Across the sorted CD4+ and CD8+ cells, DNA amounts averaged about 3 ug.

The study, taken as a whole, reports: A set of roughly 27 CD8+ CDR3 sequences was shared between patients and controls, and these sequences appeared highly expressed in patients.

The template used for profiling TCR beta VDJ and CDR3 was genomic DNA. TCRdb itself ran the reads through MiXCR, one entry per CDR3 protein. In the table there are around 430,000 distinct CDR3 sequences, about a third of which are singletons. Trimming stripped 3 bases from V and 2 bases from J, with 15 bases between. The CDR3 is 15 amino acids. CDR1 and CDR2 from the germline V gene are DFQATT and SNEGSKA (reference sequence). This clonotype showed up just a few times. Its antigen is unidentified. Before being chosen for sequencing, patients had shown CD8+CD57+ cell expansion by flow cytometry. Severe acquired aplastic anemia was present in every patient. At the time of blood sampling, patients had not yet received any therapy.

The genes are TRBV20-1 and TRBJ2-3; D may be TRBD2 (5 bases). This clonotype was sampled from a human donor with aplastic anemia. The sample was sorted CD4+, CD8+, or CD8+CD57+ T cells (not recorded which) from PBMCs. CDR3: CSASWLALDTDTQYF. CDR3 nucleotide sequence: TGCAGTGCTAGCTGGCTAGCCTTAGACACAGATACGCAGTATTTT.